The source of this T cell receptor (beta chain) is a study of CXCR3-negative and CXCR3-positive naive CD8 T cells. Findings of the study overall: TRBV-TRBJ usage was alike in naive CXCR3-negative and CXCR3-positive cells but differed in memory cells. TRB CDR3 hydrophobicity was greater in CXCR3-positive naive cells than in CXCR3-negative naive cells. Both of the naive subsets showed about the same high diversity, but memory CD8+ cells had much less.

CDR3 length equals 12 residues. From germline, CDR1 is DFQATT and CDR2 SNEGSKA (reference sequence). A word on this clonotype: The antigen remains unidentified.

In preparing the TRB cDNA libraries, 5' RACE with UMI labels was used. TCRdb reanalyzed the 5' RACE reads, giving one entry per CDR3 protein sequence and no DNA. The table gives around 60,000 distinct CDR3 sequences; the top ten clones make up less than 0.85% of it. Sequences were obtained from naive CXCR3+ CD8+ T cells from blood. Subset meaning: CD45RO-CCR7+CD27+CD95- naive CD8+ T cells expressing CXCR3 (TNR3+). The genes are TRBV20-1 and TRBJ1-2. This receptor was identified in a human donor in good health. Some clones in this sample may be carry-over from other donors' samples. CDR3 in amino acids: CSASRAAYGYTF.